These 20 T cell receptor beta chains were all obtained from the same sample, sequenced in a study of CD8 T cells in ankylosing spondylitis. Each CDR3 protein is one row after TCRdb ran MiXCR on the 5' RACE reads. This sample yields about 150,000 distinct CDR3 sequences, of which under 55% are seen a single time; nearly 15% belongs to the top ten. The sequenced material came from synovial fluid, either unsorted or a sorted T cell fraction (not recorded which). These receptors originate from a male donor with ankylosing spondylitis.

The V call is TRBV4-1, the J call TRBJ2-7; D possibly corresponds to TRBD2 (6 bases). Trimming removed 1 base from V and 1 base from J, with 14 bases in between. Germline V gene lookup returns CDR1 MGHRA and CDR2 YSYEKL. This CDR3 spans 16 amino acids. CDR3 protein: CASSQVLLGGSYEQYF. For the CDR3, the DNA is TGCGCCAGCAGCCAAGTTCTCCTCGGGGGTTCCTACGAGCAGTACTTC.

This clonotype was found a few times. The CDR3 loop is CASRIKGQHFYGYTF. The CDR3 DNA reads TGCGCCAGCAGGATAAAAGGACAGCACTTCTATGGCTACACCTTC. The chain has TRBV5-1 and TRBJ1-2; weak D call: TRBD1 (6 bases). The CDR3 extends over 15 amino acids. Germline assignment: CDR1 SGHRS and CDR2 YFSETQ. Trimming removed 5 bases from V and 4 bases from J, with 18 bases in between.

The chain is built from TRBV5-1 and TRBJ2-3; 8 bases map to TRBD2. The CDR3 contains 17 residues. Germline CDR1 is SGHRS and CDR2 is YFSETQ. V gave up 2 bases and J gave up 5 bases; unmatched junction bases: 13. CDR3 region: CASSLVDRGGPQDTQYF. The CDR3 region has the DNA TGCGCCAGCAGCTTAGTCGACCGGGGGGGCCCTCAAGATACGCAGTATTTT.

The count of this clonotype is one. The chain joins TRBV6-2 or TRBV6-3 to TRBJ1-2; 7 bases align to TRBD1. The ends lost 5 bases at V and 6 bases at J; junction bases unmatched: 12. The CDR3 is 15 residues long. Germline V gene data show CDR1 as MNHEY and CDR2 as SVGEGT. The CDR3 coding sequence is TGTGCCAGCAGTCCCCTTAGTACAGGGGTGGATGGCTACACCTTC. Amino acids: CASSPLSTGVDGYTF.

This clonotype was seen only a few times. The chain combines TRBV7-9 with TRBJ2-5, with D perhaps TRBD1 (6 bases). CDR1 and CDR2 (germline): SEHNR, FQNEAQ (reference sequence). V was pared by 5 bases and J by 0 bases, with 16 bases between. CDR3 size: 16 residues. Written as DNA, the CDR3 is TGTGCCAGCAGCACGGACCTGTGGGACAACCAAGAGACCCAGTACTTC. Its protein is CASSTDLWDNQETQYF.

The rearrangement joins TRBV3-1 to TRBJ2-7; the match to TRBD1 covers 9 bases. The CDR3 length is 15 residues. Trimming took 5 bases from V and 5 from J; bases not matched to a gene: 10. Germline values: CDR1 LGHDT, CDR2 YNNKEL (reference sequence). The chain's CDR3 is CASSFWTGEVHEQYF. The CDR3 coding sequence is TGTGCCAGCAGCTTCTGGACAGGGGAGGTGCACGAGCAGTACTTC.

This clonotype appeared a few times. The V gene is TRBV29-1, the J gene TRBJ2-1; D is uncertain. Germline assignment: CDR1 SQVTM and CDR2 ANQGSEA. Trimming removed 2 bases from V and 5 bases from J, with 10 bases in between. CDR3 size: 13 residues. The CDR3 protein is CSVENDADNEQFF. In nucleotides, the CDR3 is TGCAGCGTTGAAAACGACGCTGACAATGAGCAGTTCTTC.

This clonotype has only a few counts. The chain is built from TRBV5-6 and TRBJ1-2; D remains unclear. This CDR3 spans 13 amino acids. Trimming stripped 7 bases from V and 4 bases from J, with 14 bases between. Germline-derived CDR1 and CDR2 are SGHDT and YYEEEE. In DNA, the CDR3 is TGTGCCAGCTCCCAGGAGGGCCTCTATGGCTACACCTTC. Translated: CASSQEGLYGYTF.

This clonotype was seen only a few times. Written as DNA, the CDR3 is TGTGCCACCAGCGACGTCGTGGAAGCTTTCTTT. Amino acid sequence: CATSDVVEAFF. The chain employs TRBV15 and TRBJ1-1; the D is unclear. The CDR3 sequence is 11 residues long. The V gene's germline CDR1 is LNHNV and CDR2 YYDKDF (reference sequence). The germline V and J ends were trimmed by 5 bases and 8 bases, with 9 bases remaining between them.

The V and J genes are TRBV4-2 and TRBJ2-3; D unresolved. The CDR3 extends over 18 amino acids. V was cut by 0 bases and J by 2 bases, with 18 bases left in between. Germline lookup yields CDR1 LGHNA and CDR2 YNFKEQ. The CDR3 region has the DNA TGTGCCAGCAGCCAAGACGACTTCCAAATCCGGTCCACAGATACGCAGTATTTT. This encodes CASSQDDFQIRSTDTQYF.

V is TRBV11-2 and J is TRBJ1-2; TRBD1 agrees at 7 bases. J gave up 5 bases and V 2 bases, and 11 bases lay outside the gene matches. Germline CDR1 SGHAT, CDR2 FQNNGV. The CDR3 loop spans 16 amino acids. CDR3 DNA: TGTGCCAGCAGCTTACGGACAGGACGGGGGTTTTATGGCTACACCTTC. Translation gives CASSLRTGRGFYGYTF.

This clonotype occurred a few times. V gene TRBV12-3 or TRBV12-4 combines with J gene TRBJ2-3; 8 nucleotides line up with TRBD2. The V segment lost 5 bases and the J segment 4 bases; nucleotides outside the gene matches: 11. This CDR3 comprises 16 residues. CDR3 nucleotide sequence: TGTGCCAGCAGTCCCCGGCCCTCGGGGGGGGCAGATACGCAGTATTTT. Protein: CASSPRPSGGADTQYF.

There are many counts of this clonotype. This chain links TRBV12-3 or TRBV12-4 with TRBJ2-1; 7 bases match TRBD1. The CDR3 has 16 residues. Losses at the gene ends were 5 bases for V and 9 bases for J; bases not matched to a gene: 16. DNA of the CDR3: TGTGCCAGCAGTCCCACTACAGGGGTTGTTTTCGTTGAGCAGTTCTTC. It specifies CASSPTTGVVFVEQFF.

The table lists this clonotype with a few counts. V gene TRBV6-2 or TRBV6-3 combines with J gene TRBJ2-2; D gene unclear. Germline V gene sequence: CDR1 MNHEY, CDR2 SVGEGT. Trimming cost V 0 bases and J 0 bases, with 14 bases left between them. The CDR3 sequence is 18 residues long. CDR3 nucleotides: TGTGCCAGCAGTTACTCGACCAAACAGACCACGAACACCGGGGAGCTGTTTTTT. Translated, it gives CASSYSTKQTTNTGELFF.

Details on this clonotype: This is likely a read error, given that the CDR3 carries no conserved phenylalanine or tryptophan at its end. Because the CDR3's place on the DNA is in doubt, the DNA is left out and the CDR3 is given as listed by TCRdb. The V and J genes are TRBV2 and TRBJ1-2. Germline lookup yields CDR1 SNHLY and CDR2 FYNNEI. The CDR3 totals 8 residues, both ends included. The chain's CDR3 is CANLRQGL.

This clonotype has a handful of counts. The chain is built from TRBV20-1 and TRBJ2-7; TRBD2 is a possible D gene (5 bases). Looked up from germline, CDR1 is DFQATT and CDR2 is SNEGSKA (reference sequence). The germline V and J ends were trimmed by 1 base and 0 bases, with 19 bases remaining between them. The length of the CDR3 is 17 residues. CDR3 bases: TGCAGTGCTAGAGGGGTGCGGGCGGCCACTAGCTCCTACGAGCAGTACTTC. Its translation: CSARGVRAATSSYEQYF.

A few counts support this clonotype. CDR3 sequence reads: CASREEGMAQFF. The CDR3 DNA follows: TGTGCCAGCAGGGAGGAGGGTATGGCGCAGTTCTTC. The genes are TRBV7-9 and TRBJ2-1; D perhaps matches TRBD2 (6 bases). From germline, CDR1 is SEHNR and CDR2 FQNEAQ (reference sequence). V lost 6 bases and J lost 12, with 15 bases in between. This CDR3 region has 12 residues.

In DNA, the CDR3 is TGTGCCATCAGTGTCAACAGGGTAAATGAGCAGTTCTTC. Amino acid sequence: CAISVNRVNEQFF. The chain joins TRBV10-3 to TRBJ2-1; a weak D match, TRBD1 (6 bases). V lost 4 bases to trimming and J lost 7 bases, with 11 bases between them. This CDR3 spans 13 amino acids. The germline V gene has CDR1 ENHRY and CDR2 SYGVKD.

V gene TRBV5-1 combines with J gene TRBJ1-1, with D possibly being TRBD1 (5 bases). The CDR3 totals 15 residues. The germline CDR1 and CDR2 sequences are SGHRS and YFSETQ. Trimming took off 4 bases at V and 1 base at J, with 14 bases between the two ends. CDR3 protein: CASSPVQGANTEAFF. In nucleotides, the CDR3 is TGCGCCAGCAGCCCCGTCCAAGGGGCGAACACTGAAGCTTTCTTT.

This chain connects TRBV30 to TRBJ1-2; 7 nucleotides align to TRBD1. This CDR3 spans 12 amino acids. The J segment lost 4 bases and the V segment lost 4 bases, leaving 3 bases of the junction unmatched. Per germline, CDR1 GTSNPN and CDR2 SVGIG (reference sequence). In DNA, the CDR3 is TGTGCCTGGAAGGGGGCTGCCTATGGCTACACCTTC. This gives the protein CAWKGAAYGYTF.